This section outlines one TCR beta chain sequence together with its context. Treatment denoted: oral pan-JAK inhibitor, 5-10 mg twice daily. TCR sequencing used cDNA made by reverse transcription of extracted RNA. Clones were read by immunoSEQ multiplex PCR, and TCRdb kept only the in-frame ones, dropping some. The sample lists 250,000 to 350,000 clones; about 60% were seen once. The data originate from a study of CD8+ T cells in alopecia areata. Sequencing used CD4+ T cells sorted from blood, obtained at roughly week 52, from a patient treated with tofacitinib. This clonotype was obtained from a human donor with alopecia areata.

The CDR3 DNA reads TGCAGCGCGTGGACAGGGAGCTATGGCTACACCTTC. Translation: CSAWTGSYGYTF. V and J are TRBV29-1 and TRBJ1-2, with TRBD1 matching 8 bases. The V segment lost 7 bases and the J segment 4 bases; nucleotides outside the gene matches: 5. Per germline, CDR1 SQVTM and CDR2 ANQGSEA. There are 12 residues in the CDR3. Combining the CDR3 with reference TRBV29-1 and TRBJ1-2 gives the whole variable domain SAVISQKPSRDICQRGTSLTIQCQVDSQVTMMFWYRQQPGQSLTLIATANQGSEATYESGFVIDKFPISRPNLTFSTLTVSNMSPEDSSIYLCSAWTGSYGYTFGSGTRLTVV.